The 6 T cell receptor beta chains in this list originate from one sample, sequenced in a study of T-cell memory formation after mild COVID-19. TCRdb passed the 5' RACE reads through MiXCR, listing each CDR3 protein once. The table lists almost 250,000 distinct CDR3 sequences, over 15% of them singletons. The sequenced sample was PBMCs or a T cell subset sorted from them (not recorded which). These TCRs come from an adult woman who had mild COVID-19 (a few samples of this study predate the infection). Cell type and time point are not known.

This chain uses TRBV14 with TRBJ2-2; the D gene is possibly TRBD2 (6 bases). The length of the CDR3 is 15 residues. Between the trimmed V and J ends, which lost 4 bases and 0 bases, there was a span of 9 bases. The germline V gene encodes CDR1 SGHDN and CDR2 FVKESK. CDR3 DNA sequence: TGTGCCAGCAGCCGGGGGGTTACGAACACCGGGGAGCTGTTTTTT. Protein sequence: CASSRGVTNTGELFF.

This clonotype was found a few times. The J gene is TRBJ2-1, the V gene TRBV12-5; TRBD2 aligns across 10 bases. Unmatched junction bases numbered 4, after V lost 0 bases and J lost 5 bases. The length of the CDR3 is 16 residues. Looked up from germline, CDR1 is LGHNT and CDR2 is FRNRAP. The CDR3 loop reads CASGLVLSGRHNEQFF. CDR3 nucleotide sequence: TGTGCTAGTGGTTTGGTCCTTAGCGGGAGGCACAATGAGCAGTTCTTC.

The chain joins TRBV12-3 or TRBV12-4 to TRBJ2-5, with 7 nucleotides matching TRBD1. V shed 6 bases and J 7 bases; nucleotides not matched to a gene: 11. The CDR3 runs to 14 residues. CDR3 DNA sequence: TGTGCCAGCAGGAAAGTAGGGGGCACGGGGACCCAGTACTTC. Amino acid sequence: CASRKVGGTGTQYF.

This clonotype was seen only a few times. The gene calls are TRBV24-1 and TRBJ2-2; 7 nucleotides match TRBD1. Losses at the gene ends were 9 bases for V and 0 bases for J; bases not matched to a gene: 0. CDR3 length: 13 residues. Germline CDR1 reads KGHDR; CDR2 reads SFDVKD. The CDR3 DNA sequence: TGTGCCACCGGGACAGCGAACACCGGGGAGCTGTTTTTT. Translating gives CATGTANTGELFF.

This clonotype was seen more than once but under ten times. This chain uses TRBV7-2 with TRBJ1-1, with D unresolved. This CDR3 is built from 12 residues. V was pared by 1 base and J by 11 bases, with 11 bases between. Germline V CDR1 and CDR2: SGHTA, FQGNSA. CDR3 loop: CASSLEFVVAFF. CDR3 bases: TGTGCCAGCAGCTTAGAGTTCGTGGTGGCTTTCTTT.

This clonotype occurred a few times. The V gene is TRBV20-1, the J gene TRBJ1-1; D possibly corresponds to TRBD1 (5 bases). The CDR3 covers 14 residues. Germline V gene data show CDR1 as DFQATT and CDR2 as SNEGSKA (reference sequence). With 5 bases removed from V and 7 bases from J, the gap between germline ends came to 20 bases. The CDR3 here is CSAVSRGGVFEAFF. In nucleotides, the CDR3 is TGCAGTGCTGTTTCAAGGGGAGGGGTTTTTGAAGCTTTCTTT.